The 4 T cell receptor beta chains listed next were all sequenced from one sample in a study of shared clonotypes between healthy human individuals. Sequencing was performed with immunoSEQ multiplex PCR; in TCRdb, only in-frame clones are kept and a portion is missing. The sample lists some 1.4 million clones, roughly 96% seen once, with over 1% in the top ten. Sequenced input: naive CD4+ T cells sorted from blood. Sample subset: CD45RA+ positively selected. The receptors were gathered from a man in his thirties or forties in good health.

The chain is built from TRBV5-1 and TRBJ2-1, with D possibly called TRBD1 or TRBD2 (5 bases each). This CDR3 is 12 amino acids long. Germline values: CDR1 SGHRS, CDR2 YFSETQ. V dropped 7 bases and J dropped 5 bases, with 10 bases sitting between them. The CDR3 bases are TGCGCCAGCCGGCAGGGAGACAATGAGCAGTTCTTC. Residues: CASRQGDNEQFF.

This rearrangement joins TRBV4-1 to TRBJ1-4, with 7 bases matching TRBD1. The CDR3 spans 16 residues. Germline CDR1 MGHRA, CDR2 YSYEKL. The V segment lost 2 bases and the J segment 4 bases; nucleotides outside the gene matches: 7. The CDR3 spells CASSQNDQGGNEKLFF. For the CDR3, the DNA is TGCGCCAGCAGCCAAAATGACCAGGGGGGTAATGAAAAACTGTTTTTT.

Concerning this clone itself: Being one base from a much bigger clone, this may be a read error. Other DNA sequences in the same sample also yield this CDR3. The chain recombines TRBV6-1 with TRBJ2-5; D not certain. The CDR3 is 10 residues long. Trimming took 3 bases from V and 5 from J, leaving 1 base between them. The germline gives CDR1 MNHNS, CDR2 SASEGT. Here the CDR3 reads CASSEETQYF. The CDR3 DNA follows: TGTGCCAGCAGTGAGGAGACCCAGTACTTC.

This rearrangement joins TRBV10-1 to TRBJ2-1, with D tentatively TRBD2 (5 bases). V was cut by 8 bases and J by 10 bases, with 15 bases left in between. Looked up from germline, CDR1 is WNHNN and CDR2 is SYGVQD (reference sequence). There are 12 residues in the CDR3. CDR3 DNA: TGCGCCAGCTCGCGAGCGCCGGGGGAGCAGTTCTTC. Translating gives CASSRAPGEQFF.